The text below deals with one TCR beta chain. Other nucleotide sequences in the sample specify the same CDR3. Sorted-subset replicate PCRs used roughly 210 ng of genomic DNA. This amount corresponded to 25,000 to 30,000 T cell genomes. Assay: immunoSEQ multiplex PCR; the TCRdb copy retains only in-frame clones and omits some. The sample lists some 1,400,000 clones; roughly 96% were seen once. The data are from a study of shared clonotypes between healthy human individuals. Study context: Donors consisted of a couple of women and a few men between 18 and 49. Plates per donor: three CD4 naive, three CD4 memory, two CD8 naive, one CD8 memory.

The TCR originated in a man aged 30-40 years in good health. Input material: naive CD4+ T cells sorted from blood. Subset denoted: CD45RA+ positively selected.

The CDR3 nucleotides are TGTGCCAGCTCACTTACCGGGATCCAAGAGACCCAGTACTTC. This codes for CASSLTGIQETQYF. The chain recombines TRBV18 with TRBJ2-5, with D possibly matching TRBD2 (5 bases). Trimming left V 4 bases short and J 1 base short, with 10 bases between. The CDR3 is 14 amino acids. CDR1 and CDR2 from the germline V gene are KGHSH and LQKENI.